These 11 T cell receptor beta chains were all obtained from the same sample, sequenced in a study of PD-L1 blockade in urothelial cancer. Clones were sequenced by immunoSEQ multiplex PCR, and TCRdb holds only the in-frame ones, with some missing. The sample yields approximately 38,000 clones, 65% to 90% seen once. Specified time point: peripheral blood 6 weeks after treatment start. Sequenced material: PBMCs, taken around atezolizumab (anti-PD-L1) treatment. The receptors were sampled from a man aged 55 to 70 with urothelial cancer.

Written as DNA, the CDR3 is TGTGCCAGCTCACAAAACAACAGGGACACTGAAGCTTTCTTT. Its translation: CASSQNNRDTEAFF. The rearrangement links TRBV18 to TRBJ1-1; tentatively, D is TRBD1 (6 bases). Germline CDR1 reads KGHSH; CDR2 reads LQKENI. Trimming shortened V by 4 bases and J by 3 bases, and 12 bases separated the two germline ends. The CDR3 extends over 14 amino acids.

V usage is TRBV21-1 and J usage is TRBJ2-5; TRBD1 is taken as the D call from the table, unchecked against the DNA. TRBV21-1 represents a pseudogene. The CDR3 extends over 17 amino acids. The CDR3 DNA follows: TGTGCCAGCAGCAAAGCCCTCAGGGGCGCGGAGAAAGAGACCCAGTACTTC. This gives the protein CASSKALRGAEKETQYF.

The chain couples TRBV10-3 to TRBJ1-1; possibly TRBD1 for D (6 bases). Trimming cost V 9 bases and J 6 bases, with 20 bases left between them. The CDR3 covers 14 residues. The germline CDR1 and CDR2 sequences are ENHRY and SYGVKD. The DNA of the CDR3 is TGTGCCATAGGGGGGGTACAGGGTAGTGCTGAAGCTTTCTTT. Translating gives CAIGGVQGSAEAFF.

The rearrangement joins TRBV4-1 to TRBJ1-2; perhaps TRBD1 as D (5 bases). The CDR3 totals 15 residues. V dropped 3 bases and J dropped 2 bases, with 13 bases sitting between them. CDR1 and CDR2 (germline): MGHRA, YSYEKL. The CDR3, as DNA: TGCGCCAGCAGCCACCCCCGCCCAGGGAACTATGGCTACACCTTC. Translated: CASSHPRPGNYGYTF.

The chain carries TRBV5-4 and TRBJ2-6; D possibly corresponds to TRBD1 (6 bases). Germline CDR1 and CDR2: SGHNT and YYREEE (reference sequence). The CDR3 is 16 residues long. V was shortened by 3 bases and J by 0 bases, with 10 bases between the two germline ends. CDR3 in DNA: TGTGCCAGCAGCTGGGACATTGCCTCTGGGGCCAACGTCCTGACTTTC. It codes for CASSWDIASGANVLTF.

This clone has a single count. The gene calls are TRBV6-5 and TRBJ2-2, with 8 bases that match TRBD1. Germline values: CDR1 MNHEY, CDR2 SVGAGI. This CDR3 region has 15 residues. V gave up 2 bases and J gave up 5 bases; unmatched junction bases: 4. CDR3: CASSYMTGDTGELFF. CDR3 DNA: TGTGCCAGCAGTTACATGACAGGGGATACCGGGGAGCTGTTTTTT.

This clone was observed a few times. At one of its ends the junction is not consistent with the germline gene, which may arise from a read error. The V call is TRBV7-9, the J call TRBJ1-2; weak D call: TRBD1 (6 bases). CDR1 SEHNR and CDR2 FQNEAQ come from the germline V gene (reference sequence). The CDR3 loop spans 10 amino acids. The CDR3 nucleotides read TGTGCCAGCAGCGATGGACAGTTCTCCTTC. Translated, it gives CASSDGQFSF.

This chain uses TRBV7-2 with TRBJ2-7; TRBD2 matches at 11 bases. CDR3 size: 15 residues. Germline V gene sequence: CDR1 SGHTA, CDR2 FQGNSA. V lost 7 bases and J lost 7; bases outside the gene matches: 12. This chain's CDR3 is CASNPGTSGRREQYF. In nucleotides, the CDR3 is TGTGCCAGCAACCCCGGGACTAGCGGAAGGAGAGAGCAGTACTTC.

The chain is built from TRBV11-2 and TRBJ1-6; 7 bases align to TRBD1. This CDR3 has 14 amino acids. The germline gives CDR1 SGHAT, CDR2 FQNNGV. V lost 4 bases to trimming and J lost 9 bases; unmatched junction nucleotides: 6. The CDR3, as DNA: TGTGCCAGCAGCTCCCGACAGGGAGGTTCACCCCTCCACTTT. This codes for CASSSRQGGSPLHF.

The rearrangement uses TRBV19 and TRBJ2-2; TRBD1 aligns across 7 bases. Germline V gives CDR1 LNHDA, CDR2 SQIVND (reference sequence). Trimming cost V 5 bases and J 5 bases; bases outside gene matches: 5. This CDR3 comprises 14 residues. The CDR3 DNA follows: TGTGCCAGTAGTTACAGGGGCTGGACCGGGGAGCTGTTTTTT. Protein product: CASSYRGWTGELFF.

The genes are TRBV5-1 and TRBJ2-7; 7 nucleotides agree with TRBD2. This CDR3 spans 15 amino acids. Germline CDR1 is SGHRS and CDR2 is YFSETQ. V trimming: 0 bases; J trimming: 2 bases; junction bases outside the gene matches: 5. The CDR3 spells CASSLELALPYEQYF. CDR3 in DNA: TGCGCCAGCAGCTTGGAACTAGCGTTACCCTACGAGCAGTACTTC.